This TCR beta chain was sequenced during a study of CXCR3-negative and CXCR3-positive naive CD8 T cells. Study-level findings and limits: Memory CD8+ cells had much lower diversity, and both naive subsets had comparably high diversity.

The CDR3 runs 15 residues. Germline CDR1 reads SNHLY; CDR2 reads FYNNEI. Comments on this clonotype: What it binds is not known.

5' RACE that incorporated UMI labels was used to prepare the TRB cDNA libraries. TCRdb reanalyzed the 5' RACE reads and collapses them to one entry per CDR3 protein, without DNA. Recorded here are tens of thousands of distinct CDR3 sequences; the top ten clones represent over 15%. Sequenced: memory CD8+ T cells from blood. The rearrangement uses TRBV2 and TRBJ2-1; TCRdb's assignment of TRBD1 cannot be checked, as there is no DNA. The sequence was collected from a human donor in good health. Some clones in this sample may be carry-over from other donors' samples. The CDR3 protein is CASGLGGVTYNEQFF.